These T cell receptor beta chains were read from a single sample in a study of T cells after yellow fever vaccination. TCRdb processed the 5' RACE reads anew with MiXCR; each CDR3 protein has one entry. In the table there are some 130,000 distinct CDR3 sequences, approximately 6.6% of which are singletons. The sequencing here drew on CD4+ T cells sorted from PBMCs, taken 10 days after the yellow fever booster vaccination. The receptors stem from a man aged 25-40 years who received the YFV17D yellow fever vaccine. Each CDR3 is given with its conserved first and last residue.

TRBJ2-7 TRBV7-2 CASSPEAYEQYF
TRBJ2-6 TRBV6-1 CASSELGAGANVLTF
TRBJ1-5 TRBV5-8 CASSRGGYQPQHF
TRBJ2-5 TRBV20-1 CSVSRPPGETQYF
TRBJ2-1 TRBV6-5 CASRQLRGEQFF
TRBJ2-5 TRBV14 CASSQDRNQETQYF
TRBJ2-1 TRBV20-1 CSARGRGRDEQFF
TRBJ2-5 TRBV5-4 CASSLRTRGETQYF
TRBJ1-3 TRBV10-1 CASSIASGNTIYF
TRBJ2-7 TRBV18 CASSPRLYEQYF
TRBJ2-6 TRBV3-1 CASSHRGGANVLTF
TRBJ1-5 TRBV7-2 CASSSDGNQPQHF
TRBJ1-5 TRBV20-1 CSANRVDQPQHF
TRBJ2-7 TRBV12-3/TRBV12-4 CASSLQGPESEQYF
TRBJ1-1 TRBV5-6 CASSPLGTTLGAFF
TRBJ1-1 TRBV5-1 CASSFSGQGNTEAFF
TRBJ2-7 TRBV10-3 CAISESTGRGGEHEQYF
TRBJ2-7 TRBV27 CASSLGRGGYEQYF
TRBJ2-5 TRBV5-4 CASSGDRGRWETQYF
TRBJ2-3 TRBV18 CASSPPGHPSTDTQYF
TRBJ1-1 TRBV27 CASRSLMEKAFF
TRBJ2-7 TRBV7-9 CACGRGYGEQYF
TRBJ2-7 TRBV6-1 CASSSSFSGSFYEQYF
TRBJ2-3 TRBV20-1 CSVTRPGASTDTQYF
TRBJ2-5 TRBV11-2 CASSPWSGRDETQYF
TRBJ1-5 TRBV20-1 CSARDRLGDRDQPQHF
TRBJ2-1 TRBV11-2 CASTWEDRLREQFF
TRBJ2-5 TRBV12-3/TRBV12-4 CASSLGSEGETQYF
TRBJ2-7 TRBV3-1 CASSQALWPGVGNEQYF